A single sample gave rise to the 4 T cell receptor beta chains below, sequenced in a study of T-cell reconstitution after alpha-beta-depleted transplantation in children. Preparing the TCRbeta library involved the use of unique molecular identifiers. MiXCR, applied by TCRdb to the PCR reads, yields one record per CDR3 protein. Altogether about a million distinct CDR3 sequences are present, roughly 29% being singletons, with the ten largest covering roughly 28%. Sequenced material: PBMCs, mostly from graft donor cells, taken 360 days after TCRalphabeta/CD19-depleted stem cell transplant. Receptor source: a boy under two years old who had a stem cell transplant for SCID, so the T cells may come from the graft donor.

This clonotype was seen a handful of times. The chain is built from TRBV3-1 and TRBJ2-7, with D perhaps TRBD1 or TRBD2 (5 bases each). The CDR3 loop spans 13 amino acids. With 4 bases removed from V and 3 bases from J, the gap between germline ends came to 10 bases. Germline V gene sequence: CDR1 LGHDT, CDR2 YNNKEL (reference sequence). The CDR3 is CASSRDALYEQYF. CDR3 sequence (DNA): TGTGCCAGCAGCCGGGACGCCCTCTACGAGCAGTACTTC.

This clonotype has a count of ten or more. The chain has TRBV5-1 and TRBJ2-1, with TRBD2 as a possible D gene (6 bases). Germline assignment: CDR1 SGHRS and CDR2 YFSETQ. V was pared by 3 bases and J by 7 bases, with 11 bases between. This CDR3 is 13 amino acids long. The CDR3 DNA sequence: TGCGCCAGCAGCTGGGGCGGGAATAATGAGCAGTTCTTC. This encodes CASSWGGNNEQFF.

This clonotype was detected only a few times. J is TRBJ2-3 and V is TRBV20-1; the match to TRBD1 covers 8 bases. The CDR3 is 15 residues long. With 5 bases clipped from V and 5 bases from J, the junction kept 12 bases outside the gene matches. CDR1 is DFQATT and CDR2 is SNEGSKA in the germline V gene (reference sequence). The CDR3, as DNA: TGCAGTGCTTTAAGCGGACAGGGAGTATTAGATACGCAGTATTTT. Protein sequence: CSALSGQGVLDTQYF.

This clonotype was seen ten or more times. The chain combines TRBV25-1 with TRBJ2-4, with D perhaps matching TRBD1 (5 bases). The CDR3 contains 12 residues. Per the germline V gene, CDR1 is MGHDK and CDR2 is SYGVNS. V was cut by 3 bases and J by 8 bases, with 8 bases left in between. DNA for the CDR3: TGTGCCAGCAGTGACGCACAGGACATTCAGTACTTC. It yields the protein CASSDAQDIQYF. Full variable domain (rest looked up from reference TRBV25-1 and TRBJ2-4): EADIYQTPRYLVIGTGKKITLECSQTMGHDKMYWYQQDPGMELHLIHYSYGVNSTEKGDLSSESTVSRIRTEHFPLTLESARPSHTSQYLCASSDAQDIQYFGAGTRLSVL.